The 24 T cell receptor beta chains below were found in one sample sequenced in a study of T-cell reconstitution after alpha-beta-depleted transplantation in children. The TCRbeta library was prepared with unique molecular identifiers. TCRdb fed the PCR reads into MiXCR, producing one record per CDR3 protein. The sample lists around 500,000 distinct CDR3 sequences, roughly an eighth occurring once. The specimen was PBMCs from the stem cell graft donor, collected from the stem cell graft. These receptors came from a human donor who donated a stem cell graft to a child with combined immunodeficiency.

In this sample, this clonotype turned up many times. The chain is built from TRBV6-6 and TRBJ2-1, with D possibly matching TRBD2 (5 bases). V lost 6 bases, J lost 5 bases, and 8 bases lay in between. CDR1 is MNHNY and CDR2 is SVGAGI in the germline V gene (reference sequence). This CDR3 is 12 amino acids long. CDR3: CASRTADNEQFF. CDR3 DNA: TGTGCCAGCAGAACAGCGGACAATGAGCAGTTCTTC.

The rearrangement uses TRBV11-2 and TRBJ2-7; D possibly matches TRBD1 or TRBD2 (5 bases each). The ends were cut back, 5 bases at V and 0 bases at J, with 17 bases in the middle. The CDR3 length is 16 residues. Germline-derived CDR1 and CDR2 are SGHAT and FQNNGV. The CDR3, as DNA: TGTGCCAGCAGCAAAGCAGGGACCCAGAGCTCCTACGAGCAGTACTTC. Protein: CASSKAGTQSSYEQYF.

This clonotype was detected many times. The V call is TRBV12-3 or TRBV12-4, the J call TRBJ1-3; D is uncertain. Trimming took off 2 bases at V and 0 bases at J, with 8 bases between the two ends. The CDR3 runs to 15 residues. The CDR3: CASSLLSASGNTIYF. Here the CDR3 DNA reads TGTGCCAGCAGTTTATTAAGCGCCTCTGGAAACACCATATATTTT.

This clonotype came up many times. This sequence joins TRBV9 and TRBJ1-1; D uncertain. Trimming cost V 1 base and J 12 bases, with 16 bases left between them. Germline values: CDR1 SGDLS, CDR2 YYNGEE. The CDR3 runs 13 residues. CDR3 nucleotides: TGTGCCAGCAGCGTAAGGCCGGGGTTGGCGACTTTCTTT. The encoded protein is CASSVRPGLATFF.

The V call is TRBV15, the J call TRBJ1-2; the D is unclear. The CDR3 runs 16 residues. Germline V gene lookup returns CDR1 LNHNV and CDR2 YYDKDF (reference sequence). V lost 0 bases to trimming and J lost 7 bases, with 18 bases between them. The CDR3 region has the DNA TGTGCCACCAGCAGAGATAGGAGGGTCCGGTCCGGTGGCTACACCTTC. This sequence encodes CATSRDRRVRSGGYTF.

This clonotype appeared many times. This rearrangement joins TRBV4-3 to TRBJ2-7; no reliable D call. The CDR3 consists of 13 residues. With 4 bases removed from V and 7 bases from J, the gap between germline ends came to 14 bases. The germline V gene has CDR1 LGHNA and CDR2 YSLEER. DNA for the CDR3: TGCGCCAGCAGCCTAGGTCTAGTGGGGGAGCAGTACTTC. As protein: CASSLGLVGEQYF.

This clonotype occurred many times. V usage is TRBV7-2 and J usage is TRBJ2-3; TRBD2 agrees at 11 bases. CDR1 is SGHTA, CDR2 FQGNSA, per germline. Trimming took 2 bases from V and 2 from J; bases not matched to a gene: 3. The CDR3 loop spans 16 amino acids. This CDR3 is CASSLWGLADTDTQYF. The CDR3 DNA reads TGTGCCAGCAGCTTATGGGGACTAGCGGACACAGATACGCAGTATTTT.

In this sample, this clonotype turned up a few times. This chain joins TRBV21-1 and TRBJ2-3; the DNA was not used to check the table's D call, TRBD1. TRBV21-1 is a recognized pseudogene. The CDR3 totals 16 residues. The CDR3 protein is CASSKVDPLRTDTQYF. The DNA of the CDR3 is TGTGCCAGCAGCAAAGTCGACCCCCTGCGCACAGATACGCAGTATTTT.

This clonotype was seen more than once but under ten times. The rearrangement links TRBV11-3 to TRBJ2-3; possibly TRBD2 for D (5 bases). The CDR3 sequence is 14 residues long. CDR1 SGHNT and CDR2 YENEEA come from the germline V gene. Trimming left V 5 bases short and J 0 bases short, with 9 bases between. Written as DNA, the CDR3 is TGTGCCAGCAGCGAGGGCAGCAGCACAGATACGCAGTATTTT. Translating gives CASSEGSSTDTQYF. Full variable domain (outside the CDR3, taken from reference TRBV11-3 and TRBJ2-3): EAGVVQSPRYKIIEKKQPVAFWCNPISGHNTLYWYLQNLGQGPELLIRYENEEAVDDSQLPKDRFSAERLKGVDSTLKIQPAELGDSAVYLCASSEGSSTDTQYFGPGTRLTVL.

A note on this clonotype: Given a much more abundant clone one base away, this may be a read error. This sequence joins TRBV27 and TRBJ2-1, with D uncertain. The CDR3 runs 13 residues. V lost 1 base, J lost 6 bases, and 7 bases lay in between. Germline V CDR1 and CDR2: MNHEY, SMNVEV (reference sequence). CDR3 DNA: TGTGCCAGCAGTTTATTCTCCGGCAATGAGCAGTTCTTC. Protein product: CASSLFSGNEQFF.

Many counts were recorded for this clonotype. The chain uses TRBV29-1 and TRBJ2-1; 12 bases line up with TRBD2. V was clipped by 3 bases and J by 6 bases; unmatched bases: 3. Germline CDR1 is SQVTM and CDR2 is ANQGSEA. The CDR3 is 14 residues long. CDR3 sequence (DNA): TGCAGCGTTGACGGGACTAGCGGGCTCAATGAGCAGTTCTTC. Residues: CSVDGTSGLNEQFF.

In this sample, this clonotype turned up many times. The rearrangement uses TRBV21-1 and TRBJ2-7; the table's D call, TRBD1, was not checked against the DNA. TRBV21-1 corresponds to a pseudogene. The CDR3 length is 16 residues. CDR3 sequence reads: CASSKNRDRKPYEQYF. CDR3 nucleotides: TGTGCCAGCAGCAAAAATAGGGACAGGAAACCCTACGAGCAGTACTTC.

This clonotype was recorded at least ten times. This chain joins TRBV20-1 and TRBJ2-3; TRBD2 might be the D (5 bases). The CDR3 has 12 amino acids. The germline V gene has CDR1 DFQATT and CDR2 SNEGSKA (reference sequence). The V gene lost 6 bases and the J gene lost 1 base, with 8 bases spanning the gap. The chain's CDR3 is CSAPRGTDTQYF. CDR3 coding DNA: TGCAGTGCCCCGCGGGGCACAGATACGCAGTATTTT.

V gene TRBV5-6 combines with J gene TRBJ1-5, with no clear D. Looked up from germline, CDR1 is SGHDT and CDR2 is YYEEEE. Trimming pared 4 bases from V and 5 bases from J, leaving 7 bases between. This CDR3 is 12 amino acids long. The CDR3 nucleotides are TGTGCCAGCAGCATGTCTGATCAGCCCCAGCATTTT. Its protein product is CASSMSDQPQHF.

A few counts support this clonotype. The gene calls are TRBV12-3 or TRBV12-4 and TRBJ1-4, with a tentative D call TRBD1 (6 bases). This CDR3 spans 16 amino acids. V lost 6 bases and J lost 0, with 14 bases in between. CDR3 protein: CASRGADTTTNEKLFF. DNA for the CDR3: TGTGCCAGCAGGGGGGCCGACACGACAACTAATGAAAAACTGTTTTTT.

Many counts were recorded for this clonotype. The chain recombines TRBV10-3 with TRBJ2-7; 8 bases agree with TRBD1. V shed 2 bases, J shed 3 bases, and the junction held 0 bases outside the gene matches. Germline V gives CDR1 ENHRY, CDR2 SYGVKD. This CDR3 comprises 13 residues. This CDR3 reads CAISETGGYEQYF. In DNA form, the CDR3 reads TGTGCCATCAGTGAGACAGGGGGCTACGAGCAGTACTTC.

This clonotype has at least ten counts. The rearrangement uses TRBV6-1 and TRBJ2-7, with TRBD1 identical over 7 bases. The CDR3 covers 13 residues. Per germline, CDR1 MNHNS and CDR2 SASEGT. Trimming removed 2 bases from V and 5 bases from J; junction bases left unmatched: 3. DNA of the CDR3: TGTGCCAGCAGTGAACAGGGGGACCACGAGCAGTACTTC. The encoded protein is CASSEQGDHEQYF.

This clonotype was seen at least ten times. This chain links TRBV15 with TRBJ1-2; 9 bases align to TRBD1. From germline, CDR1 is LNHNV and CDR2 YYDKDF (reference sequence). The CDR3 sequence is 14 residues long. Germline trimming cut 3 bases from V and 2 bases from J; bases unmatched to any gene: 1. The CDR3: CATSRDRGNYGYTF. In DNA, the CDR3 is TGTGCCACCAGCAGGGACAGGGGAAACTATGGCTACACCTTC.

The rearrangement joins TRBV12-3 or TRBV12-4 to TRBJ1-1; D ambiguous. The CDR3 sequence is 15 residues long. The V and J ends lost 1 base and 6 bases respectively, with 15 bases between them. DNA of the CDR3: TGTGCCAGCAGTTTAGGAGGGTCCCCTGGACCTGAAGCTTTCTTT. Translated, it gives CASSLGGSPGPEAFF.

This CDR3 reads CASSQAQGHEQFF. CDR3 DNA: TGCGCCAGCAGCCAAGCACAGGGCCATGAGCAGTTCTTC. The V gene is TRBV4-3, the J gene TRBJ2-1; perhaps TRBD1 as D (6 bases). Germline V gives CDR1 LGHNA, CDR2 YSLEER. With 1 base removed from V and 8 bases from J, the gap between germline ends came to 9 bases. The CDR3 covers 13 residues.

This clonotype showed up just a few times. The chain combines TRBV12-3 or TRBV12-4 with TRBJ1-3; D remains ambiguous. Trimming took off 2 bases at V and 1 base at J, with 6 bases between the two ends. This CDR3 has 14 residues. CDR3 protein: CASSLWGSGNTIYF. CDR3 sequence (DNA): TGTGCCAGCAGTTTATGGGGTTCTGGAAACACCATATATTTT.

The chain uses TRBV6-5 and TRBJ1-1; D ambiguous. Trimming removed 4 bases at V and 3 bases at J, with 15 bases between. The CDR3 is 15 residues long. Germline values: CDR1 MNHEY, CDR2 SVGAGI. CDR3 residues: CASSWTAPEDTEAFF. The CDR3 DNA reads TGTGCCAGCAGTTGGACCGCCCCCGAGGACACTGAAGCTTTCTTT.

This clonotype turned up a few times. The V call is TRBV11-2, the J call TRBJ2-1; TRBD2 matches at 7 bases. Per the germline V gene, CDR1 is SGHAT and CDR2 is FQNNGV. Unmatched junction bases numbered 9, after V lost 1 base and J lost 3 bases. CDR3 length equals 17 residues. This CDR3 reads CASSLGAELAFYNEQFF. The CDR3 nucleotides are TGTGCCAGCAGCTTAGGTGCTGAACTAGCGTTCTACAATGAGCAGTTCTTC.

The V gene is TRBV18, the J gene TRBJ2-5; TRBD1 aligns across 7 bases. CDR3 length: 15 amino acids. CDR1 is KGHSH, CDR2 LQKENI, per germline. Losses at the gene ends were 5 bases for V and 4 bases for J; bases not matched to a gene: 10. In DNA form, the CDR3 reads TGTGCCAGCTCAATGTACAGGGGCAGAAGAGAGACCCAGTACTTC. As protein: CASSMYRGRRETQYF.